This is a list of T cell receptor beta chains from one sample in a study of response to subunit inactivated influenza vaccine. TCRdb passed the RT-PCR reads through MiXCR, listing each CDR3 protein once. The data hold about 500,000 distinct CDR3 sequences, with approximately 7.2% observed a single time. The sample here was PBMCs from blood, taken around 2 years after vaccination. These TCRs come from a man aged 45 to 75 who received an inactivated influenza vaccine. The CDR3 runs from the conserved cysteine through the conserved F or W. The D gene is left open where the match is weak. Size is stated for part of the rows, as once, few or many counts, or as a class when the clone is expanded.

TGTGCCAGCACCTTACGGGACAGGGGCTACGAGCAGTACTTC	CASTLRDRGYEQYF	many	TRBV28	TRBJ2-7	TRBD1
TGTGCCAGCAGTTTAATCGGGACAGCCACCGGGGAGCTGTTTTTT	CASSLIGTATGELFF	few	TRBV28	TRBJ2-2	TRBD1
TGTGCCAGCAAACACGGGGGGGCTGCGAACACCGGGGAGCTGTTTTTT	CASKHGGAANTGELFF	few	TRBV6-2/TRBV6-3	TRBJ2-2	TRBD2
TGTGCCAGCAGCGGAGGGGACTCTTGGGTCGCTGAAGCTTTCTTT	CASSGGDSWVAEAFF	few	TRBV9	TRBJ1-1	.
TGCGCCAGCAGCGCCCGAGCGGGACGGTCTAATGAAAAACTGTTTTTT	CASSARAGRSNEKLFF	.	TRBV5-1	TRBJ1-4	.
TGTGCCAGCAACCCGGGTCCTTTGACAGAGACCCAGTACTTC	CASNPGPLTETQYF	few	TRBV6-1	TRBJ2-5	.
TGCGCCAGCAGCCAACTAACCGGGACAGGGGGCAACTATGGCTACACCTTC	CASSQLTGTGGNYGYTF	many	TRBV4-1	TRBJ1-2	TRBD1
TGTGCCATCAGTGGGACTAGTCGAGAGACCCAGTACTTC	CAISGTSRETQYF	.	TRBV10-3	TRBJ2-5	TRBD2
TGTGCCAGCAGCCAAAAAGGGACAGCCTACGAGCAGTACTTC	CASSQKGTAYEQYF	.	TRBV4-2	TRBJ2-7	TRBD1
TGTGCCAGCAGTTTGGCTGGGCTAGCGAGGAATGAGCAGTTCTTC	CASSLAGLARNEQFF	many	TRBV12-3/TRBV12-4	TRBJ2-1	.
TGTGCCAGCAGTTACGGCAGGGTGGGCAATCAGCCCCAGCATTTT	CASSYGRVGNQPQHF	many	TRBV6-2/TRBV6-3	TRBJ1-5	.
TGTGCCAGCAGAACTGGTCCGGGGGCAAGGTACGAGCAGTACTTC	CASRTGPGARYEQYF	.	TRBV7-9	TRBJ2-7	.
TGTGCCAGCAGCTTATTTGGTAGCGGGAGTTCAGCCAAAAACATTCAGTACTTC	CASSLFGSGSSAKNIQYF	.	TRBV11-2	TRBJ2-4	TRBD2
TGCGCCAGCAGCCAAGATGGGGGATATAACTATGGCTACACCTTC	CASSQDGGYNYGYTF	.	TRBV4-3	TRBJ1-2	.
TGTGCCAGCAGTTCGGTGCGCAATCAGCCCCAGCATTTT	CASSSVRNQPQHF	many	TRBV12-3/TRBV12-4	TRBJ1-5	.
TGTGCCTCCTCATCCGCCGATACGCAGTATTTT	CASSSADTQYF	many	TRBV5-6	TRBJ2-3	.
TGCGCCAGCAGCCCGATGGGGCAGGGGAATAACTATGGCTACACCTTC	CASSPMGQGNNYGYTF	few	TRBV5-1	TRBJ1-2	.
TGTGCCAGCAGCTTAGCTCCTTATCAGCCCCAGCATTTT	CASSLAPYQPQHF	many	TRBV11-2	TRBJ1-5	.
TGCGCCAGCAGCTCCGGGACAGGGGGCGGACAGCCCCAGCATTTT	CASSSGTGGGQPQHF	few	TRBV5-1	TRBJ1-5	TRBD1
TGTGCCATCACCGTCGGACCGTTGGGAAACGTCGCTGAAGCTTTCTTT	CAITVGPLGNVAEAFF	few	TRBV10-3	TRBJ1-1	.
TGTGCCAGCACCCGAGGGAGTGGCGGATACAATGAGCAGTTCTTC	CASTRGSGGYNEQFF	many	TRBV7-8	TRBJ2-1	.
TGTGCCAGCAGTTATTGGCAAATCTATGGCTACACCTTC	CASSYWQIYGYTF	.	TRBV28	TRBJ1-2	.
TGTGCCATCAGACGGACGGACATGAACACTGAAGCTTTCTTT	CAIRRTDMNTEAFF	many	TRBV10-3	TRBJ1-1	.
TGTGCCAGCAGTGGATACCGCATGAACACTGAAGCTTTCTTT	CASSGYRMNTEAFF	.	TRBV2	TRBJ1-1	.
TGCGCCAGCAGCTTGGGCAGGGGGGATAGCAATCAGCCCCAGCATTTT	CASSLGRGDSNQPQHF	few	TRBV5-1	TRBJ1-5	TRBD1
TGTGCCAGTAGGGATAGTAGCGGAGGGCGAAACAATGAGCAGTTCTTC	CASRDSSGGRNNEQFF	.	TRBV19	TRBJ2-1	.
TGTGCCAGCAGCTATATTGGGGGCGCATATGGCTACACCTTC	CASSYIGGAYGYTF	many	TRBV12-3/TRBV12-4	TRBJ1-2	.
TGCAGTGCTAGAGCCATAGCGGGAGAGGGCATCGAGCAGTACTTC	CSARAIAGEGIEQYF	.	TRBV20-1	TRBJ2-7	TRBD2